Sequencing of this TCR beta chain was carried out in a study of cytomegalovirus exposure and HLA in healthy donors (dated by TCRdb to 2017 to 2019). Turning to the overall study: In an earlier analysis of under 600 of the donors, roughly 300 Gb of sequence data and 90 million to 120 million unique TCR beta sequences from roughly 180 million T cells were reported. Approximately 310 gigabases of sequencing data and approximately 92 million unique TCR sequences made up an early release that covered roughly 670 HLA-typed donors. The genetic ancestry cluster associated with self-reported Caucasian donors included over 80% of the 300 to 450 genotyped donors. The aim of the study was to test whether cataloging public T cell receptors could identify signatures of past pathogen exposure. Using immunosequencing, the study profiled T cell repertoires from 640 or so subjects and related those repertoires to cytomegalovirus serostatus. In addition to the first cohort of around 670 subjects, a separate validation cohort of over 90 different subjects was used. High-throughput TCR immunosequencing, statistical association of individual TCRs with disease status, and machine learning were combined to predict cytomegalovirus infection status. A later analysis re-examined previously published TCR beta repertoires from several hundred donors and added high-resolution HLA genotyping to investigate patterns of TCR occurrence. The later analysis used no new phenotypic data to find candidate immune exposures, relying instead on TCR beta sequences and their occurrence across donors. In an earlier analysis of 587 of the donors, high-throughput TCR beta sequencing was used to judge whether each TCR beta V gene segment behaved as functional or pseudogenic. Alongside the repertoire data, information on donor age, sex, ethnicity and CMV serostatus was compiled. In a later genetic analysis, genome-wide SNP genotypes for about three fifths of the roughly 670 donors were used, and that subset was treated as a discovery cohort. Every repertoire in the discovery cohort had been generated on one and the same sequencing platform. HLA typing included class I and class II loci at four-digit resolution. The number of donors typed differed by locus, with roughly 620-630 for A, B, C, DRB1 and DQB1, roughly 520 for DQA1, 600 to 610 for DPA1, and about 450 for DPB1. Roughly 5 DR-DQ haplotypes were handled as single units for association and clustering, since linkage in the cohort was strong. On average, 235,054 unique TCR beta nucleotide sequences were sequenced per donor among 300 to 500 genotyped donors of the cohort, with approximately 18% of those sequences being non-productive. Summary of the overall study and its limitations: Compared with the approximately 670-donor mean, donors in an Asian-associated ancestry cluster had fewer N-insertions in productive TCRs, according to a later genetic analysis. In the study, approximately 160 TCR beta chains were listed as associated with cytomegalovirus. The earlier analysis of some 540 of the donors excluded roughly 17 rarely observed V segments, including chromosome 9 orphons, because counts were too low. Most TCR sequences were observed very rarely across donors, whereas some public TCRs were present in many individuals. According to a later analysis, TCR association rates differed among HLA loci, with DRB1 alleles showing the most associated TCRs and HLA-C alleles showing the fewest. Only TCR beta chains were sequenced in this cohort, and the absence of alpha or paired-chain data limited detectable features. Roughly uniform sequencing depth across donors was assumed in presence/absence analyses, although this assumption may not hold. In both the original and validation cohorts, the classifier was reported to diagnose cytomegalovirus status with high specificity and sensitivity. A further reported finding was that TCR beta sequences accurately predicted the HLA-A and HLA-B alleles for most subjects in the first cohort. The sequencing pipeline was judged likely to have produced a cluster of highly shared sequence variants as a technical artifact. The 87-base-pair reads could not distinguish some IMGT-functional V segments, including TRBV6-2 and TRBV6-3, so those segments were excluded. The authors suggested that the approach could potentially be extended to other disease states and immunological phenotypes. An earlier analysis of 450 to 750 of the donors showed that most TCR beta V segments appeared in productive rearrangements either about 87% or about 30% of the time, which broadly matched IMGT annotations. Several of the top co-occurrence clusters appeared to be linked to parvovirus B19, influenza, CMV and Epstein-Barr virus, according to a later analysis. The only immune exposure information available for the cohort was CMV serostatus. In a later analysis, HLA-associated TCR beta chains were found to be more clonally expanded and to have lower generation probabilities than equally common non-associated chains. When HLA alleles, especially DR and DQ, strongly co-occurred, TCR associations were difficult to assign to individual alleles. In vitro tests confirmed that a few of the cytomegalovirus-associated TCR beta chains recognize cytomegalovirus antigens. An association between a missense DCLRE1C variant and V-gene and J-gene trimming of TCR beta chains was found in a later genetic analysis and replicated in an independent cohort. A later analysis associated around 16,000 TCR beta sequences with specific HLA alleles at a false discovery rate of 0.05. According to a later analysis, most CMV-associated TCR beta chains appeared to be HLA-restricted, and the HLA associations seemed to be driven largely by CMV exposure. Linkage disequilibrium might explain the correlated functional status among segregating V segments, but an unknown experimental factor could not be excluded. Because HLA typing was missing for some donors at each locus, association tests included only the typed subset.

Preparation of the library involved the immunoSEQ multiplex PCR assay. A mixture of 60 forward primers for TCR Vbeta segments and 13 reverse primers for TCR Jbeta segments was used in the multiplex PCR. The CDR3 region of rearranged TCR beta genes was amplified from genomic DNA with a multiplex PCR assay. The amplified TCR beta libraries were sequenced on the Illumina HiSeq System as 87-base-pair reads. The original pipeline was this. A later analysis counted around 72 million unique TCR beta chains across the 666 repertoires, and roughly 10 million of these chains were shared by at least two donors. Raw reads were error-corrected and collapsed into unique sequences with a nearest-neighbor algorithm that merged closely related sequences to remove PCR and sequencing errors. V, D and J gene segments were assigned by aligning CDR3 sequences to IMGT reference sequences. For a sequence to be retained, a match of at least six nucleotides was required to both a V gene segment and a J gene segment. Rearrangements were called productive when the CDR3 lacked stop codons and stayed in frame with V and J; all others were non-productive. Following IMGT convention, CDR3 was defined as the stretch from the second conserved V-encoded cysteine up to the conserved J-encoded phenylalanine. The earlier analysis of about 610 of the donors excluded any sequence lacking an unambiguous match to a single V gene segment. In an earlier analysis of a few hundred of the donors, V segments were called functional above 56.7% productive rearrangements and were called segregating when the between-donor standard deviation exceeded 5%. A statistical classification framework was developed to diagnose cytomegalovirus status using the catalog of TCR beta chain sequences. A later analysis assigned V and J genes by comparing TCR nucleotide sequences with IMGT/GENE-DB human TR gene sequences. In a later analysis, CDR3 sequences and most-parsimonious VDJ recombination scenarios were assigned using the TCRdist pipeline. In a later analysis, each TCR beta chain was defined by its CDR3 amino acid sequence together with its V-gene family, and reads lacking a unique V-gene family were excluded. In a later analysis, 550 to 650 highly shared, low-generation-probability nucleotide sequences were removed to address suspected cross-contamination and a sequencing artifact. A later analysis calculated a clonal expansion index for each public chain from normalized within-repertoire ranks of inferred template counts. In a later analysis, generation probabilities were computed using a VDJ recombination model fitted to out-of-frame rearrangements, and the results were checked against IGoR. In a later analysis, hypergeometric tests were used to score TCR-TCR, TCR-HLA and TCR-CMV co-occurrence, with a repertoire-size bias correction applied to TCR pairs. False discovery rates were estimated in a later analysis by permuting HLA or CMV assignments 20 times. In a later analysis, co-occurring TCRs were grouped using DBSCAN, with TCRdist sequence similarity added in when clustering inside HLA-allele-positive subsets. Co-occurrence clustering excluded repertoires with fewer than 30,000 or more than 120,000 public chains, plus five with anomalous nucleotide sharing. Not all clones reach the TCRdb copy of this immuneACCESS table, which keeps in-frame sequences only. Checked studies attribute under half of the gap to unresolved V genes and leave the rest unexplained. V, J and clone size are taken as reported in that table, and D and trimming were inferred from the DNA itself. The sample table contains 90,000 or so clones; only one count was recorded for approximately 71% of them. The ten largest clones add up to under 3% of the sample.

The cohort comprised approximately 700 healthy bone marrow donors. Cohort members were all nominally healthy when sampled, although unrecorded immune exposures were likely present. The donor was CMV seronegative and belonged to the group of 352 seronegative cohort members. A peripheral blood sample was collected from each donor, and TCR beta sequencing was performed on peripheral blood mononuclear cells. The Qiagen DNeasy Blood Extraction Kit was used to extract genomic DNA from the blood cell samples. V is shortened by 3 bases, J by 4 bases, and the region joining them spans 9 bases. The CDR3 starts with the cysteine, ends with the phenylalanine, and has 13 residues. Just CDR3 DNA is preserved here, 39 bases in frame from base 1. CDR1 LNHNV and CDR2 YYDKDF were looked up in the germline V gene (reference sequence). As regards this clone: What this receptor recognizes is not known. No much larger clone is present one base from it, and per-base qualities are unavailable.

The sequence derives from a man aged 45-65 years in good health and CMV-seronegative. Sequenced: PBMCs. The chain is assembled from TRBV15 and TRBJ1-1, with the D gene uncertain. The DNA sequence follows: TGTGCCACCAGCAGGAGTCAGGTCACTGAAGCTTTCTTT. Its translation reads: CATSRSQVTEAFF.